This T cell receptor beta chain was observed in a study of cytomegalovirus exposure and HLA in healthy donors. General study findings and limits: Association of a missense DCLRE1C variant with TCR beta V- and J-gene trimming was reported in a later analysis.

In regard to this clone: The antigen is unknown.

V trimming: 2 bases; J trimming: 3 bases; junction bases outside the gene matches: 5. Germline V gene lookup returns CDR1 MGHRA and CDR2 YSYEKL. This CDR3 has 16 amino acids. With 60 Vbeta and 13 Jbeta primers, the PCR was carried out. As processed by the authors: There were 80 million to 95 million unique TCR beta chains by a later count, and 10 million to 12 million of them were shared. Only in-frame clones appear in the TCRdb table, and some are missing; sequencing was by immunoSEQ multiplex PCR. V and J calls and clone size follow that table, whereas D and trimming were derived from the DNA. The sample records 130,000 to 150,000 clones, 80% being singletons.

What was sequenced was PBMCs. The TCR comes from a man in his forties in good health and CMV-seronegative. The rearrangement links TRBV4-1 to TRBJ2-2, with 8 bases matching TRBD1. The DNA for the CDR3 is TGCGCCAGCAGCCAACGTGACAGGGGCGACACCGGGGAGCTGTTTTTT. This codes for CASSQRDRGDTGELFF.